This is a list of T cell receptor beta chains from one sample in a study of tumor-infiltrating lymphocytes in primary liver carcinoma. MiXCR, applied by TCRdb to the multiplex PCR reads, yields one record per CDR3 protein. The profile covers around 70,000 distinct CDR3 sequences, with 60% to 75% appearing a single time and approximately 30% taken by the ten largest. The sample was liver tumor tissue from sampling region 4. These receptors all come from a man aged 40-49 years with primary liver carcinoma and hepatitis B virus infection. Both conserved end residues are part of each CDR3. A D gene is named only where the DNA matches it firmly. Some rows mark clone size as missing; the rest say once, few, many or name a class of expanded clone.

cdr3_aa cdr3_nt j_call d_call clone_size v_call
CASSPSPGWHTEAFF TGTGCCAGCAGCCCCTCTCCGGGGTGGCACACTGAAGCTTTCTTT TRBJ1-1 . once TRBV7-9
CANRPGLTVSEQYF TGTGCCAACCGCCCCGGGCTGACCGTTTCCGAGCAGTACTTC TRBJ2-7 . . TRBV28
CSVEDLAGVPEQYF TGCAGCGTTGAGGACCTAGCGGGAGTCCCCGAGCAGTATTTC TRBJ2-7 TRBD2 . TRBV29-1
CASSLAPDREQYF TGTGCCAGCAGTTTAGCGCCGGACAGGGAGCAGTACTTC TRBJ2-7 TRBD1 many TRBV12-3/TRBV12-4
CASTQYPGGGYGQYF TGTGCCAGCACCCAATATCCGGGAGGGGGCTACGGGCAGTACTTC TRBJ2-7 . . TRBV11-2
CASGYNPYEQYF TGTGCCAGCGGCTACAATCCGTACGAGCAGTATTTC TRBJ2-7 . . TRBV6-2/TRBV6-3
CASIYSSSGTSYHEQFF TGTGCCAGCATTTACTCATCTAGCGGGACCTCCTACCATGAGCAGTTCTTC TRBJ2-1 TRBD2 . TRBV6-5
CSVEMASGFEQYF TGCAGCGTTGAAATGGCTAGCGGTTTCGAGCAGTACTTC TRBJ2-7 TRBD2 once TRBV29-1
CASSLGTSGSELFF TGTGCCAGCAGTCTCGGGACTAGCGGGAGTGAGCTGTTCTTC TRBJ2-1 TRBD2 . TRBV7-3
CAGSEALGRGPVEALF TGTGCCGGCAGTGAAGCGCTGGGGCGGGGGCCTGTTGAAGCTCTCTTT TRBJ1-1 . . TRBV6-1
CAGSLSAGGRVNEQFF TGTGCCGGCAGCTTATCGGCTGGGGGGAGGGTCAATGAGCAGTTCTTC TRBJ2-1 TRBD2 once TRBV11-2
CASSQGLADEELFF TGCGCCAGTTCCCAGGGTTTAGCAGATGAAGAACTGTTTTTT TRBJ1-4 . few TRBV5-1
CASSDGLAGTGGLFF TGTGCCAGCAGTGACGGACTAGCGGGTACCGGGGGGCTGTTTTTT TRBJ2-2 TRBD2 . TRBV7-8
CASSESYNELFF TGTGCCAGCAGTGAAAGTTACAATGAGCTGTTCTTC TRBJ2-1 . . TRBV6-1
CASSLDAGRIDTQYF TGCGCCAGCAGCTTGGATGCCGGGAGAATAGATACGCAGTATTTT TRBJ2-3 . many TRBV5-1